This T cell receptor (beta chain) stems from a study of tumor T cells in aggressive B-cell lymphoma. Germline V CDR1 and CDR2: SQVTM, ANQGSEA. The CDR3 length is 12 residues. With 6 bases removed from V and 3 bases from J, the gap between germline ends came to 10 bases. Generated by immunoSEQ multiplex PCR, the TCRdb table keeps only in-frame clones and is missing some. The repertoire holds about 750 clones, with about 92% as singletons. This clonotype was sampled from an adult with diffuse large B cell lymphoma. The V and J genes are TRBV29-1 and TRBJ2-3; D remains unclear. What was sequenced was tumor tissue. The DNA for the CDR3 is TGCAGCGTCGGGTCCATTACAGATACGCAGTATTTT. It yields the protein CSVGSITDTQYF.